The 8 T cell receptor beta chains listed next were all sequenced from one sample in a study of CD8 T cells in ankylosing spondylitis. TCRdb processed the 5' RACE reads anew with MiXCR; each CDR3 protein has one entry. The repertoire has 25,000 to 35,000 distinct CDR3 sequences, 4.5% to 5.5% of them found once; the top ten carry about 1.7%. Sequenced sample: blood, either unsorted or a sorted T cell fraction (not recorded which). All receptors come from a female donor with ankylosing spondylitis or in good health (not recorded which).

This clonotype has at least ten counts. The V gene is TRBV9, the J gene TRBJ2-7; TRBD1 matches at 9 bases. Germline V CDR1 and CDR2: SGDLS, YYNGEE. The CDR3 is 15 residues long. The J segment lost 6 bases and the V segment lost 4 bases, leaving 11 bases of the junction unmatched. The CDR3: CASSPFGTGSGEQYF. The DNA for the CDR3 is TGTGCCAGCAGCCCGTTCGGGACAGGGAGCGGCGAGCAGTACTTC. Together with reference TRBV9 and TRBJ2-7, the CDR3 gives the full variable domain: DSGVTQTPKHLITATGQRVTLRCSPRSGDLSVYWYQQSLDQGLQFLIQYYNGEERAKGNILERFSAQQFPDLHSELNLSSLELGDSALYFCASSPFGTGSGEQYFGPGTRLTVT.

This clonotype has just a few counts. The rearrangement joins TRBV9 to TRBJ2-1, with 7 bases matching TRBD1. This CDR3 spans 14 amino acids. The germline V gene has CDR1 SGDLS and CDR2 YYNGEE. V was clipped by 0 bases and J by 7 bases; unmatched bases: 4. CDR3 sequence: CASSVEDRRNEQFF. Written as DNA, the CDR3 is TGTGCCAGCAGCGTAGAGGACAGGAGGAATGAGCAGTTCTTC.

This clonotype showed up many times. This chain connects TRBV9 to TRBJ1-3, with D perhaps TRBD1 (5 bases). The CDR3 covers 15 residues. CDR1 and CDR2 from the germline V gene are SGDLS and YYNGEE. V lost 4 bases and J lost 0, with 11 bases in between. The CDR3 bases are TGTGCCAGCAGCCGGGACCTATCCTCTGGAAACACCATATATTTT. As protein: CASSRDLSSGNTIYF.

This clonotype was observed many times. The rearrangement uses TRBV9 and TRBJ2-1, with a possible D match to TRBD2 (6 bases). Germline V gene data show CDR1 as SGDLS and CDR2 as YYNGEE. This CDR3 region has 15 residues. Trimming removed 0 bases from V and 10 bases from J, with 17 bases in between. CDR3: CASSVVASAGGEQFF. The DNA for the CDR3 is TGTGCCAGCAGCGTAGTGGCTAGCGCCGGCGGGGAGCAGTTCTTC.

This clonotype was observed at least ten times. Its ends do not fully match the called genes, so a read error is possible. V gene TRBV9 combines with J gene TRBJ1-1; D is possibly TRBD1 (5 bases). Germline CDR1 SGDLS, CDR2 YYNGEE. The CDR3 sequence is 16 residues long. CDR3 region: CASSVGAKDMNSEAFF. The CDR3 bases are TGTGCCAGCAGCGTAGGGGCAAAGGACATGAACTCTGAAGCTTTCTTT.

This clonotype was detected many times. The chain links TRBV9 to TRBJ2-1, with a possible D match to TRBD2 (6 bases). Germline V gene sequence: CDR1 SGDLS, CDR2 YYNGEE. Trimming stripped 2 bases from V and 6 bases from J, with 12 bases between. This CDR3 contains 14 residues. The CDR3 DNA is TGTGCCAGCAGCGTGGAGGGCCGACCCAATGAGCAGTTCTTC. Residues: CASSVEGRPNEQFF.

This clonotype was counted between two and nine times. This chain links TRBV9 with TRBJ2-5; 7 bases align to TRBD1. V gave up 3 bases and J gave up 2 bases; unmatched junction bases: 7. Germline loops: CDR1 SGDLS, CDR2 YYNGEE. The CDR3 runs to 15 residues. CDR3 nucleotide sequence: TGTGCCAGCAGCGCGACCGGGACAGTACAAGAGACCCAGTACTTC. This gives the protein CASSATGTVQETQYF.

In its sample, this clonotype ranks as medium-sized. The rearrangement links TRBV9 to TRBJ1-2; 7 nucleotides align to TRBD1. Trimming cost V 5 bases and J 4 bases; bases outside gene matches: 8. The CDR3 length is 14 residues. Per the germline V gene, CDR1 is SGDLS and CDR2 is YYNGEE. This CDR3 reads CASSKGGRAYGYTF. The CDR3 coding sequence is TGTGCCAGCAGTAAAGGGGGCCGAGCCTATGGCTACACCTTC.